This TCR beta chain comes out of a study of OX40 agonist ivuxolimab in advanced cancers. Study details: The eligibility criteria allowed prior anti-PD-1, anti-PD-L1 or anti-CTLA-4 therapy, and 30% to 40% had some.

The CDR3 is 14 residues long. The V gene's germline CDR1 is MDHEN and CDR2 SYDVKM. Trimming stripped 7 bases from V and 0 bases from J, with 11 bases between. Details on this clone: What it recognizes is unknown.

Study outcomes and limitations: Which antigen the expanded peripheral T cells recognized is unknown.

Patients with a history of autoimmune disease or on systemic immunosuppression were excluded. Measured with immunoSEQ multiplex PCR; TCRdb has only the in-frame clones, and not every one. The sample holds approximately 33,000 clones, approximately 90% seen once. The receptor comes from an adult with an advanced solid tumor such as melanoma, head and neck, liver or kidney cancer. This chain joins TRBV28 and TRBJ2-3; the D gene is possibly TRBD1 (5 bases). The sequencing used CD4+ or CD8+ T cells sorted from blood, collected in a trial of the OX40 agonist ivuxolimab. The CDR3 is CASTRQLSTDTQYF. CDR3 nucleotides: TGTGCCAGCACAAGACAGCTGAGCACAGATACGCAGTATTTT.